This T cell receptor beta chain was captured by sequencing in a study of blood T cell repertoires in COVID-19. Study-wide background: T cells, B-cell-depleted T cells, or PBMCs supplied cDNA or gDNA.

In the original workflow: The authors estimated nucleated cell counts from reference gene primer amplification. Some clones are missing from TCRdb's copy, which holds only in-frame ones; the method was immunoSEQ multiplex PCR. That table furnishes V, J and clone size, whereas the DNA furnished D and trimming. The sample has 200,000 to 250,000 clones, under 85% seen once. Seattle patient enrollment occurred during active infection, with longitudinal follow-up thereafter. The TCR comes from a woman aged 80 or older with COVID-19, enrolled during active disease. The sequenced material came from peripheral blood.

The CDR3 DNA is TGTGCCAGTAGCTGGGACTTAAGGAACACTGAAGCTTTCTTT. Translated, it gives CASSWDLRNTEAFF. This sequence joins TRBV19 and TRBJ1-1, with D possibly being TRBD1 (5 bases). Trimming removed 6 bases at V and 1 base at J, with 12 bases between. Germline V gene lookup returns CDR1 LNHDA and CDR2 SQIVND (reference sequence). The CDR3 consists of 14 residues.